One TCR beta chain is described in this entry. TCRdb recomputed calls from the RT-PCR reads with MiXCR, one row per CDR3 protein. The sample lists over 450,000 distinct CDR3 sequences; over 10% were seen once. This sample is drawn from a study of response to subunit inactivated influenza vaccine. Trimming removed 2 bases at V and 6 bases at J, with 7 bases between. This CDR3 region has 12 residues. Per germline, CDR1 KGHSH and CDR2 LQKENI. This chain uses TRBV18 with TRBJ1-1; D call uncertain. The sequenced sample was PBMCs from blood, obtained around seven weeks after vaccination. The TCR originated in a man over 45 who received an inactivated influenza vaccine. The CDR3 spells CASSPETSEAFF. CDR3 nucleotides: TGTGCCAGCTCACCAGAGACGTCTGAAGCTTTCTTT.